Shown below are 12 T cell receptor beta chains from a single sample sequenced in a study of graft-versus-host responses after intestinal transplantation. No antigen has been identified for these receptors. Sequencing was performed with immunoSEQ multiplex PCR; in TCRdb, only in-frame clones are kept and a portion is missing. Of about 120,000 clones in the sample, 90% to 95% were seen once. The sample here was unstimulated CD4+ T cells sorted from spleen or lymph node cells, taken before intestinal transplant. The origin of the receptors is a human donor who received an intestinal transplant.

This CDR3 reads CASSKQANLNYGYTF. In nucleotides, the CDR3 is TGTGCCAGCAGTAAACAGGCGAATTTAAACTATGGCTACACCTTC. The chain uses TRBV11-2 and TRBJ1-2; tentatively, D is TRBD1 (5 bases). Germline V gives CDR1 SGHAT, CDR2 FQNNGV. Trimming shortened V by 6 bases and J by 2 bases, and 16 bases separated the two germline ends. The CDR3 is 15 amino acids.

The chain is built from TRBV2 and TRBJ2-7; D not resolved. V lost 8 bases and J lost 6, with 20 bases in between. Germline V gives CDR1 SNHLY, CDR2 FYNNEI. The length of the CDR3 is 14 residues. This chain's CDR3 is CASHESLKSGEQYF. The DNA for the CDR3 is TGTGCCAGCCACGAGAGCCTTAAGAGTGGCGAGCAGTACTTC.

The rearrangement links TRBV29-1 to TRBJ2-2; TRBD2 matches 8 bases. Germline V gene sequence: CDR1 SQVTM, CDR2 ANQGSEA. The CDR3 has 16 residues. V lost 5 bases and J lost 6; bases outside the gene matches: 14. CDR3 DNA sequence: TGCAGCGTTACGGGGGGGTCCTCACCAACCGCCGGGGAGCTGTTTTTT. This gives the protein CSVTGGSSPTAGELFF.

The chain uses TRBV5-4 and TRBJ2-5, with 8 bases lining up with TRBD2. Judging by the DNA end, TRBJ2-7 fits better; the J call may be wrong. The CDR3 extends over 15 amino acids. Germline CDR1 and CDR2: SGHNT and YYREEE (reference sequence). Written as DNA, the CDR3 is TGTGCCAGCAGCTCGGGGGGGGCGAGGACCTACGAGCAGTACTTC. This sequence encodes CASSSGGARTYEQYF.

The rearrangement uses TRBV11-2 and TRBJ2-1; TRBD1 agrees at 7 bases. The CDR3 is made up of 15 amino acids. Looked up from germline, CDR1 is SGHAT and CDR2 is FQNNGV. Trimming took 3 bases from V and 1 from J; bases not matched to a gene: 3. The CDR3 nucleotides read TGTGCCAGCAGCTTTACAGGGGATTCCTACAATGAGCAGTTCTTC. Its protein product is CASSFTGDSYNEQFF.

The chain joins TRBV5-1 to TRBJ1-2; D is ambiguous. V dropped 4 bases and J dropped 8 bases, with 18 bases sitting between them. The CDR3 sequence is 14 residues long. Per the germline V gene, CDR1 is SGHRS and CDR2 is YFSETQ. CDR3 bases: TGCGCCAGCAGCCTGGAACCCCGTAGCGGGGGCTACACCTTC. It is translated as CASSLEPRSGGYTF.

The chain couples TRBV6-5 to TRBJ2-5; weak D call: TRBD1 (6 bases). TRBJ2-7 explains the end of the DNA better; the J call may be wrong. The CDR3 has 14 amino acids. The germline CDR1 and CDR2 sequences are MNHEY and SVGAGI. The DNA for the CDR3 is TGTGCCAGCAGTTCTAGGACAGTTAACTACGAGCAGTACTTC. Its protein is CASSSRTVNYEQYF.

The chain employs TRBV9 and TRBJ2-1, with 10 bases identical to TRBD2. The CDR3 extends over 15 amino acids. CDR1 and CDR2 from the germline V gene are SGDLS and YYNGEE. With V trimmed by 2 bases and J by 5 bases, 4 bases remained unmatched. The CDR3 loop reads CASSVTSGPNNEQFF. CDR3 DNA: TGTGCCAGCAGCGTGACTAGCGGGCCGAACAATGAGCAGTTCTTC.

This sequence joins TRBV7-9 and TRBJ1-1, with TRBD1 matching 8 bases. CDR3 length: 16 residues. Germline V gives CDR1 SEHNR, CDR2 FQNEAQ (reference sequence). After removal of 3 bases from V and 1 base from J, the junction contained 7 bases not matched to a gene. CDR3 region: CASSFPQGTGNTEAFF. CDR3 bases: TGTGCCAGCAGCTTCCCCCAGGGGACAGGGAACACTGAAGCTTTCTTT.

This clone was detected once. This sequence joins TRBV13 and TRBJ2-1; tentatively, D is TRBD2 (6 bases). Per the germline V gene, CDR1 is PRHDT and CDR2 is FYEKMQ (reference sequence). V dropped 4 bases and J dropped 7 bases, with 20 bases sitting between them. The CDR3 runs to 16 residues. The DNA for the CDR3 is TGTGCCAGCAGCTCGAAAGCGGGTATCCTCCGGAATGAGCAGTTCTTC. Amino acid sequence: CASSSKAGILRNEQFF.

The rearrangement uses TRBV10-3 and TRBJ2-3; D may be TRBD2 (5 bases). The germline gives CDR1 ENHRY, CDR2 SYGVKD. The CDR3 extends over 15 amino acids. Trimming left V 3 bases short and J 0 bases short, with 10 bases between. The CDR3 sequence is CAISEAEVSTDTQYF. Written as DNA, the CDR3 is TGTGCCATCAGTGAAGCGGAGGTTAGCACAGATACGCAGTATTTT.

V usage is TRBV6-4 and J usage is TRBJ2-1; D perhaps matches TRBD1 (6 bases). V was pared by 10 bases and J by 1 base, with 29 bases between. CDR3 length equals 19 residues. From germline, CDR1 is MRHNA and CDR2 SNTAGT. The DNA for the CDR3 is TGTGCCATCAGGCCTCTTAGGTCCGGGACATCCTTTTCCTACAATGAGCAGTTCTTC. It codes for CAIRPLRSGTSFSYNEQFF.